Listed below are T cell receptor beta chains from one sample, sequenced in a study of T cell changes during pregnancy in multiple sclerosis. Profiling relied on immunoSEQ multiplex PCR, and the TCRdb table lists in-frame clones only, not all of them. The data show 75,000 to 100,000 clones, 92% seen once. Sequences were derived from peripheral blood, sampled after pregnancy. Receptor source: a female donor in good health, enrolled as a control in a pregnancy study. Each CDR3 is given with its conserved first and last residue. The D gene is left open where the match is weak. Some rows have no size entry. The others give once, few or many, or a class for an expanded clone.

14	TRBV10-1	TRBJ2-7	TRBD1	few	CAREGQGASYEQYF	TGCGCCCGGGAAGGACAGGGAGCTTCCTACGAGCAGTACTTC
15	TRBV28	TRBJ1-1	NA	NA	CASSFRRGRHTEAFF	TGTGCCAGCAGTTTTAGGAGGGGTCGGCACACTGAAGCTTTCTTT
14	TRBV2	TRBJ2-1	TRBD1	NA	CASTRTGLGNEQFF	TGTGCCAGCACCCGGACAGGCCTCGGGAATGAGCAGTTCTTC
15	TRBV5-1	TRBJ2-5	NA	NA	CASSLWTDVQGTQYF	TGCGCCAGCAGCCTCTGGACGGACGTCCAGGGGACCCAGTACTTC
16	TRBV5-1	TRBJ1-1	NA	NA	CASSLGAGTSNTEAFF	TGCGCCAGCAGCTTGGGGGCAGGCACCAGTAACACTGAAGCTTTCTTT
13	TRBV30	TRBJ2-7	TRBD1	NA	CAWSSRGSREQYF	TGTGCCTGGAGCAGCAGGGGGAGTCGGGAGCAGTACTTC
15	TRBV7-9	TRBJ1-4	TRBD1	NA	CASSLGQGENEKLFF	TGTGCCAGCAGCTTAGGGCAGGGGGAGAATGAAAAACTGTTTTTT
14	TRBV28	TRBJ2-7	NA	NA	CASEGAGSSYEQYF	TGTGCCAGCGAAGGGGCAGGTAGCTCCTACGAGCAGTACTTC
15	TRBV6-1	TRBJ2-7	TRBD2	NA	CASSYGLAGTYEQYF	TGTGCCAGCAGCTACGGACTAGCGGGGACCTACGAGCAGTACTTC
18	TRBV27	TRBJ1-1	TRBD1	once	CASSSEGDRGSLYTEAFF	TGTGCCAGCAGTTCCGAGGGGGACAGGGGGAGTCTATACACTGAAGCTTTCTTT
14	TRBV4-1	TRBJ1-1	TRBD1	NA	CASSRTGPDTEAFF	TGCGCCAGCAGTCGGACAGGCCCGGACACTGAAGCTTTCTTT
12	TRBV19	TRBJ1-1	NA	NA	CATREGFTEAFF	TGTGCCACCAGGGAGGGTTTCACTGAAGCTTTCTTT
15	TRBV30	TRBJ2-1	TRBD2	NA	CAWRRVASGYNEQFF	TGTGCCTGGAGAAGGGTGGCTAGCGGTTACAATGAGCAGTTCTTC
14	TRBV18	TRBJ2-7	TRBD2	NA	CASSPKAGTYEQYF	TGTGCCAGCTCCCCGAAAGCGGGAACCTACGAGCAGTACTTC
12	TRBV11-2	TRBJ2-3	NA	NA	CASSLSSDTQYF	TGTGCCAGCAGCCTAAGTTCGGATACGCAGTATTTT
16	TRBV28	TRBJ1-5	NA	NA	CASSWSGWDLNQPQHF	TGTGCCAGCAGTTGGTCAGGGTGGGATCTCAATCAGCCCCAGCATTTT
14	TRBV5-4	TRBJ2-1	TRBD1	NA	CASSFGTGDFEQFF	TGTGCCAGCAGCTTCGGGACAGGGGATTTTGAGCAGTTCTTC
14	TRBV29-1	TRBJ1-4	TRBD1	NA	CSVALTGETEKLFF	TGCAGCGTTGCCCTGACAGGGGAGACTGAAAAACTGTTTTTT
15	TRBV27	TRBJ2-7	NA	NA	CASSYQQGDFYEQYF	TGTGCCAGCAGTTATCAGCAGGGTGATTTCTACGAGCAGTACTTC
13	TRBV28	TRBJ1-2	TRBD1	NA	CASRGTGPYGYTF	TGTGCCAGCAGGGGGACAGGGCCCTATGGCTACACCTTC
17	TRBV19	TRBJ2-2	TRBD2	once	CASSRSRLAGEIGELFF	TGTGCCAGTAGTCGTTCTCGGCTAGCGGGAGAAATCGGGGAGCTGTTTTTT
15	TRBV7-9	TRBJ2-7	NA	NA	CASSFRQTSTYEQYF	TGTGCCAGCAGCTTTCGTCAGACATCTACCTACGAGCAGTACTTC
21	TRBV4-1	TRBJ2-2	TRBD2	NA	CASSPPGLAGGPSSNTGELFF	TGCGCCAGCAGCCCCCCCGGGCTAGCGGGAGGGCCTTCTTCGAACACCGGGGAGCTGTTTTTT
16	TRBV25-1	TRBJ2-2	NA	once	CASSPTPGSNTGELFF	TGTGCCAGCAGCCCAACCCCGGGGTCTAACACCGGGGAGCTGTTTTTT
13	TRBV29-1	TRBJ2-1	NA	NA	CSVVKRTYNEQFF	TGCAGCGTTGTTAAGCGAACCTACAATGAGCAGTTCTTC
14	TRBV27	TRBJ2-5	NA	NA	CASTHRGGRETQYF	TGTGCCAGCACCCATAGGGGGGGTCGGGAGACCCAGTACTTC